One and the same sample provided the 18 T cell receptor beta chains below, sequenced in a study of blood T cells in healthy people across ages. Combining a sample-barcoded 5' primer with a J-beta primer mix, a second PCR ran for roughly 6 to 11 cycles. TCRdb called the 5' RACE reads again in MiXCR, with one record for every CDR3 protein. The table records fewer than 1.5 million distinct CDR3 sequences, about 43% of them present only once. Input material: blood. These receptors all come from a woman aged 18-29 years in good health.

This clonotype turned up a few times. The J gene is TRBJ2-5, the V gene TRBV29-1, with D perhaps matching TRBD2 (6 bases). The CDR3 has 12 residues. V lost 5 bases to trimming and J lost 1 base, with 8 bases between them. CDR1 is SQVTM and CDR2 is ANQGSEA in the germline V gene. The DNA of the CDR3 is TGCAGCGTTTGGGACTCCCAAGAGACCCAGTACTTC. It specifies CSVWDSQETQYF.

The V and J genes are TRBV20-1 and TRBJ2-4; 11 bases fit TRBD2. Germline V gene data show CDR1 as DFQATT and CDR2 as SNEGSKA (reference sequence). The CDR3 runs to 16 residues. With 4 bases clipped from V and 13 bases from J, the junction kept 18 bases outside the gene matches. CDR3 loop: CSATTSGGSQTNGQYF. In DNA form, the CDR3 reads TGCAGTGCTACTACTAGCGGGGGTTCCCAAACAAATGGGCAGTACTTC.

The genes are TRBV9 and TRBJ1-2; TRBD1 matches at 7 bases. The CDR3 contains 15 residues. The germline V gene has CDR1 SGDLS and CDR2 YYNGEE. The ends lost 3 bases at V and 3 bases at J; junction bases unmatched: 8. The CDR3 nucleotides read TGTGCCAGCAGCGCGCTCGTAGGGGGCGACTATGGCTACACCTTC. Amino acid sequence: CASSALVGGDYGYTF.

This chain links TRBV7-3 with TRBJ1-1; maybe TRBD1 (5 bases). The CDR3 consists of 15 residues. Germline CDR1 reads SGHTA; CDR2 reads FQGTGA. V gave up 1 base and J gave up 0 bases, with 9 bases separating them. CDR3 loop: CASSLSYRLNTEAFF. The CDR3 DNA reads TGTGCCAGCAGCTTAAGTTACAGGTTGAACACTGAAGCTTTCTTT.

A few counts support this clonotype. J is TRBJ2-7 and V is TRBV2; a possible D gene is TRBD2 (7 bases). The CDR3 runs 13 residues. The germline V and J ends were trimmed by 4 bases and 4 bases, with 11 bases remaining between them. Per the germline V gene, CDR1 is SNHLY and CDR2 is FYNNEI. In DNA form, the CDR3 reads TGTGCCAGCAGTGGGGGAGGGGGTTACGAGCAGTACTTC. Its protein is CASSGGGGYEQYF.

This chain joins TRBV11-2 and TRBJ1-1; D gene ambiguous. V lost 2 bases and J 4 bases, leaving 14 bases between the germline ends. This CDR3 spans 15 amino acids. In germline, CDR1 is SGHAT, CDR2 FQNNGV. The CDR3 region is CASSLTVPSGTEAFF. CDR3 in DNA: TGTGCCAGCAGCTTAACGGTCCCAAGCGGCACTGAAGCTTTCTTT.

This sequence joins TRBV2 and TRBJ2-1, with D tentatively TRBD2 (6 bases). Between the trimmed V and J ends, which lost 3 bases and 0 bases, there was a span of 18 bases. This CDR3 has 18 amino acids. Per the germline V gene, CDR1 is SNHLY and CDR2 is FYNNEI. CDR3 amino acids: CASSEERIAESSYNEQFF. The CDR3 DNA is TGTGCCAGCAGTGAGGAGCGTATAGCGGAGAGCTCCTACAATGAGCAGTTCTTC.

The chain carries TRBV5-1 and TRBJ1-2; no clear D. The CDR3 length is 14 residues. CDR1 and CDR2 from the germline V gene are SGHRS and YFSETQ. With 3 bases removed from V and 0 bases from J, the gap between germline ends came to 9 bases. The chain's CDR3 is CASSSDITNYGYTF. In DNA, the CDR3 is TGCGCCAGCAGCTCCGACATAACTAACTATGGCTACACCTTC.

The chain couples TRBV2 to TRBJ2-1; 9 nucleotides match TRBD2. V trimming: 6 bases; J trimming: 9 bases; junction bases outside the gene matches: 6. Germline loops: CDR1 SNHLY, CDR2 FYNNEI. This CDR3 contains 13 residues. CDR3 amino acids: CASRLAGGLEQFF. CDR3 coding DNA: TGTGCCAGCAGACTAGCGGGTGGCCTTGAGCAGTTCTTC.

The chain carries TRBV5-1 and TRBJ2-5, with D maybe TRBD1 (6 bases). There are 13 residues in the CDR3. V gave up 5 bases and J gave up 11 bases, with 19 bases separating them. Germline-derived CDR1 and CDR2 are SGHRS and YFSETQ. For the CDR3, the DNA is TGCGCCAGCAGGGAAATCTCAGGGGATGAGCAGTACTTC. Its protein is CASREISGDEQYF.

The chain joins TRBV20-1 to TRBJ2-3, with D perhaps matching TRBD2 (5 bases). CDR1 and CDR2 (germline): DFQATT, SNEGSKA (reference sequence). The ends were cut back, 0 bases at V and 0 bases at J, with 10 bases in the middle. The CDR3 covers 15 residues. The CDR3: CSARDRLASTDTQYF. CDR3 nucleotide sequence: TGCAGTGCTAGAGATCGCCTAGCCAGCACAGATACGCAGTATTTT.

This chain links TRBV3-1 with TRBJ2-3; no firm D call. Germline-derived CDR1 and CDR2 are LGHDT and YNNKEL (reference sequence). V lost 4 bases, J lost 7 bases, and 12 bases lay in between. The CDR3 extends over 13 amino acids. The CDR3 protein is CASSLELWNTQYF. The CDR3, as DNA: TGTGCCAGCAGCCTCGAGCTTTGGAATACGCAGTATTTT.

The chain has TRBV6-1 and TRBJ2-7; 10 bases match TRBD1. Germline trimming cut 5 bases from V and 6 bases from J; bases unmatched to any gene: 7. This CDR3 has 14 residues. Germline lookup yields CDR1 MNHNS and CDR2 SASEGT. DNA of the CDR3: TGTGCCAGCAGTTTGACAGGGGGCCTTCGCGAGCAGTACTTC. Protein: CASSLTGGLREQYF.

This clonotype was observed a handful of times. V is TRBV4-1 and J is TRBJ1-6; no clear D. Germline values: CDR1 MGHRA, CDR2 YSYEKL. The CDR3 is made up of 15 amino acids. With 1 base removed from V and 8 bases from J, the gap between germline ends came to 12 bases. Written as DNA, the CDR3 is TGCGCCAGCAGCCAAGCGGTAGGGTTAGATTCACCCCTCCACTTT. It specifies CASSQAVGLDSPLHF.

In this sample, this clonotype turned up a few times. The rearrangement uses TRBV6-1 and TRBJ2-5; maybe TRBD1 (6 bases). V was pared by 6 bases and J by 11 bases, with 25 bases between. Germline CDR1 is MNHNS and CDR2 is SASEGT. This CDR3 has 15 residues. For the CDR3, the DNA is TGTGCCAGCAGGCACTACAGGGAATTGGACAATGAGCAGTACTTC. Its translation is CASRHYRELDNEQYF.

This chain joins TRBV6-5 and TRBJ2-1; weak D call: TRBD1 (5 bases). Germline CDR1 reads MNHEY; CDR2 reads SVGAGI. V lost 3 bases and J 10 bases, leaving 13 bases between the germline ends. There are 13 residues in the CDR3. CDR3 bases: TGTGCCAGCAGTTATTCTCAGGGTTGGGAGCAGTTCTTC. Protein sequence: CASSYSQGWEQFF.

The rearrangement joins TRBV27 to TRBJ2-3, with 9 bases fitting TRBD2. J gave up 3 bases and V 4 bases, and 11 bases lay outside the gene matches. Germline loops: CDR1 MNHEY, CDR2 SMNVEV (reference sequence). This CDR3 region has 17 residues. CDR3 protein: CASSSHSERGATDTQYF. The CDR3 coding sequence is TGTGCCAGCAGTTCCCACTCTGAGCGGGGGGCAACAGATACGCAGTATTTT.

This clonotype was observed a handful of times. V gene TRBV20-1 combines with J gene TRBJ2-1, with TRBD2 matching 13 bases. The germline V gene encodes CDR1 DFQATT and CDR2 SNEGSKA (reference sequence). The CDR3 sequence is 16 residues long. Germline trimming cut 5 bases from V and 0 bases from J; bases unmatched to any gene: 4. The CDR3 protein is CSALGTSGVSYNEQFF. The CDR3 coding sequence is TGCAGTGCTTTAGGGACTAGCGGGGTCTCCTACAATGAGCAGTTCTTC.